Only one count was recorded for the clone carrying this TCR beta chain. In the original workflow: Estimation of nucleated cell counts was performed using reference gene primer amplification. Some clones are missing from TCRdb's copy, which holds only in-frame ones; the method was immunoSEQ multiplex PCR. The V and J calls and clone size come from that table; D and trimming were worked out from the DNA. The sample holds about 100,000 clones, about 83% seen once. The data stem from a study of blood T cell repertoires in COVID-19. V shed 2 bases, J shed 13 bases, and the junction held 7 bases outside the gene matches. The V gene's germline CDR1 is DFQATT and CDR2 SNEGSKA (reference sequence). The CDR3 contains 11 residues.

Sequenced: peripheral blood. The clonotype comes from a human donor in a cohort sampled during active COVID-19. J is TRBJ1-1 and V is TRBV20-1; 7 bases match TRBD1. The CDR3 bases are TGCAGTGCTAGATGGCAGGGGGAAAGTTTCTTT. Translating it yields CSARWQGESFF.